Below are 4 T cell receptor beta chains sequenced from a single sample in a study of post-analysis software for immune sequencing data. No antigens are known for them. Study-level points and caveats: Relative to controls, patients had a handful of TRBV segments at higher frequency, with TRBV5-6, TRBV5-1 and TRBV20-1 among these.

cDNA libraries for TCR beta contained unique molecular identifiers. TCRdb reanalysed the PCR reads using MiXCR and keeps one entry per CDR3 protein. The profile shows roughly 540,000 distinct CDR3 sequences, around a third of them singletons. The source material was blood. The receptors shown here come from a girl younger than 18 with multiple sclerosis.

This clonotype was recorded only once. The CDR3 DNA sequence: TGTGCCAGCGGTCAACAGGGACATAACTATGGCTACACCTTC. Residues: CASGQQGHNYGYTF. This rearrangement joins TRBV6-5 to TRBJ1-2; a possible D gene is TRBD1 (6 bases). V dropped 8 bases and J dropped 1 base, with 14 bases sitting between them. Germline lookup yields CDR1 MNHEY and CDR2 SVGAGI. The CDR3 has 14 amino acids.

The chain links TRBV19 to TRBJ2-5, with D possibly matching TRBD1 (5 bases). CDR1 is LNHDA and CDR2 is SQIVND in the germline V gene (reference sequence). This CDR3 is built from 14 residues. V was clipped by 6 bases and J by 2 bases, with 13 bases between them. The CDR3 nucleotides are TGTGCCAGTAGCATCGATCGACAGCAAGAGACCCAGTACTTC. Translated: CASSIDRQQETQYF.

The CDR3 sequence is CPKKGGATFGYTF. In DNA form, the CDR3 reads TGTCCGAAAAAAGGGGGGGCTACCTTCGGCTACACCTTC. The chain couples TRBV7-9 to TRBJ1-2, with D perhaps matching TRBD1 (6 bases). The germline V gene has CDR1 SEHNR and CDR2 FQNEAQ (reference sequence). CDR3 length: 13 amino acids.

J is TRBJ1-5 and V is TRBV12-3 or TRBV12-4; D remains ambiguous. The V end lost 3 bases, the J end lost 4 bases, and 10 bases lay between the germline ends. The CDR3 extends over 14 amino acids. CDR3 residues: CASSFLNQNQPQHF. In DNA form, the CDR3 reads TGTGCCAGCAGTTTTTTAAACCAAAATCAGCCCCAGCATTTT.